A single sample gave rise to the 26 T cell receptor beta chains below, sequenced in a study of CD8 T cells in ankylosing spondylitis. Findings and limits, study-wide: What appeared characteristic of ankylosing spondylitis blood was a TCR beta motif of eight highly homologous variants.

A single record per CDR3 protein comes from TCRdb applying MiXCR to the 5' RACE reads. The sample consists of more than 650,000 distinct CDR3 sequences, 10% to 15% of them appearing once. Their recognized antigens are unknown. The sequenced sample was blood, either unsorted or a sorted T cell fraction (not recorded which). The receptors originated from a male donor with ankylosing spondylitis.

The chain is built from TRBV12-3 or TRBV12-4 and TRBJ2-3; the match to TRBD2 covers 7 bases. With 6 bases clipped from V and 6 bases from J, the junction kept 12 bases outside the gene matches. The CDR3 contains 15 residues. CDR3 sequence (DNA): TGTGCCAGCAGCCCCGTCCGGGGGGATCAGGATACGCAGTATTTT. As protein: CASSPVRGDQDTQYF.

The V and J genes are TRBV7-6 and TRBJ2-2, with D perhaps matching TRBD2 (5 bases). Germline V gene sequence: CDR1 SGHVS, CDR2 FNYEAQ. Trimming took off 6 bases at V and 1 base at J, with 9 bases between the two ends. CDR3 length equals 14 residues. CDR3 nucleotides: TGTGCCAGCAGACCACGGGGGAACACCGGGGAGCTGTTTTTT. Translated: CASRPRGNTGELFF.

This clonotype was found many times. The gene calls are TRBV29-1 and TRBJ1-1; 10 bases agree with TRBD1. The trim removed 8 bases at V and 8 bases at J, leaving 14 bases unmatched. The CDR3 extends over 14 amino acids. Germline CDR1 SQVTM, CDR2 ANQGSEA. The CDR3 bases are TGCAGCATGAGCCGGGACAGGGGTTCGGCGGAAGCTTTCTTT. Its protein product is CSMSRDRGSAEAFF.

The table lists this clonotype with a few counts. The gene calls are TRBV12-3 or TRBV12-4 and TRBJ1-1, with D perhaps TRBD1 (5 bases). The V gene lost 8 bases and the J gene lost 6 bases, with 10 bases spanning the gap. This CDR3 spans 11 amino acids. CDR3 in DNA: TGTGCCAGCGGAGGGGTGGCTGAAGCTTTCTTT. Protein: CASGGVAEAFF.

This clonotype was recorded only once. A single base separates this from a much larger clone, so it may be a read error. The CDR3 coding sequence is TGTGCCAGCAGCCGAGATCCCAGGGGCAGTACTTACGAGCAGTACTTC. Encoded protein: CASSRDPRGSTYEQYF. The chain uses TRBV4-2 and TRBJ2-7, with D possibly being TRBD1 (6 bases). V was trimmed by 4 bases and J by 4 bases, leaving 20 bases between them. CDR1 LGHNA and CDR2 YNFKEQ come from the germline V gene. The CDR3 loop spans 16 amino acids.

CDR3 sequence (DNA): TGCAGCCCTTGGTGGCTCGCGGGAGAATTCTACAATGAGCAGTTCTTC. This sequence encodes CSPWWLAGEFYNEQFF. The rearrangement joins TRBV20-1 to TRBJ2-1, with TRBD2 matching 7 bases. The length of the CDR3 is 16 residues. Germline V gives CDR1 DFQATT, CDR2 SNEGSKA (reference sequence).

Worth noting for this clonotype: One base away lies a much larger clone, so this may be a sequencing read error. V usage is TRBV29-1 and J usage is TRBJ2-1, with D unclear. Germline V gene sequence: CDR1 SQVTM, CDR2 ANQGSEA. The CDR3 runs 12 residues. The CDR3 nucleotides read TGCAGAGTTGATTTCACCGGCAATGAGCAGTTCTTC. Encoded protein: CRVDFTGNEQFF.

The CDR3: CASSQTTSGGTNTGELFF. The CDR3 DNA reads TGTGCCAGCAGCCAAACGACTAGCGGGGGGACCAACACCGGGGAGCTGTTTTTT. The chain joins TRBV4-2 to TRBJ2-2, with 13 nucleotides matching TRBD2. The CDR3 runs 18 residues. Germline CDR1 LGHNA, CDR2 YNFKEQ. Trimming removed 2 bases from V and 2 bases from J; junction bases left unmatched: 5.

This rearrangement joins TRBV18 to TRBJ2-6, with TRBD2 matching 11 bases. The CDR3 loop spans 20 amino acids. Trimming took 0 bases from V and 0 from J; bases not matched to a gene: 7. CDR1 and CDR2 (germline): KGHSH, LQKENI. The CDR3 spells CASSPPTGLAATSGANVLTF. The CDR3 DNA reads TGTGCCAGCTCACCACCTACGGGACTAGCGGCCACCTCTGGGGCCAACGTCCTGACTTTC.

V gene TRBV29-1 combines with J gene TRBJ1-2; TRBD1 might be the D (6 bases). V was shortened by 8 bases and J by 1 base, with 14 bases between the two germline ends. Germline CDR1 reads SQVTM; CDR2 reads ANQGSEA. The CDR3 runs 13 residues. CDR3 region: CSTGTRNNYGYTF. Written as DNA, the CDR3 is TGCAGCACCGGGACAAGAAATAACTATGGCTACACCTTC.

This clonotype came up a few times. The V gene is TRBV5-1, the J gene TRBJ2-5, with no clear D. V lost 0 bases, J lost 6 bases, and 9 bases lay in between. Looked up from germline, CDR1 is SGHRS and CDR2 is YFSETQ. This CDR3 has 13 residues. The CDR3 DNA reads as TGCGCCAGCAGCTTGGGGCAGGAACAGACCCAGTACTTC. Translation gives CASSLGQEQTQYF. The whole variable domain, filled in from reference TRBV5-1 and TRBJ2-5, reads KAGVTQTPRYLIKTRGQQVTLSCSPISGHRSVSWYQQTPGQGLQFLFEYFSETQRNKGNFPGRFSGRQFSNSRSEMNVSTLELGDSALYLCASSLGQEQTQYFGPGTRLLVL.

V gene TRBV6-2 or TRBV6-3 combines with J gene TRBJ2-3, with D hard to call. Germline V gene lookup returns CDR1 MNHEY and CDR2 SVGEGT. V was cut by 6 bases and J by 5 bases, with 9 bases left in between. The CDR3 has 12 residues. The CDR3 sequence is CASSHRVDTQYF. For the CDR3, the DNA is TGTGCCAGCAGCCATAGGGTAGATACGCAGTATTTT.

This clonotype showed up just a few times. This rearrangement joins TRBV5-1 to TRBJ1-6, with 7 nucleotides matching TRBD1. The CDR3 has 14 residues. J was trimmed by 8 bases and V by 4 bases; bases with no gene match: 6. The germline V gene encodes CDR1 SGHRS and CDR2 YFSETQ. The chain's CDR3 is CASSPTGTHSPLHF. DNA of the CDR3: TGCGCCAGCAGCCCGACAGGGACTCATTCACCCCTCCACTTT.

At least ten counts were recorded for this clonotype. The J gene is TRBJ2-7, the V gene TRBV7-8; D call uncertain. V shed 1 base and J shed 2 bases, with 6 bases lying between them. Germline values: CDR1 SGHVS, CDR2 FQNEAQ. This CDR3 spans 13 amino acids. The DNA of the CDR3 is TGTGCCAGCAGCTTAGAGCTAGCCTACGAGCAGTACTTC. Translation gives CASSLELAYEQYF.

The rearrangement uses TRBV7-2 and TRBJ2-5, with D possibly being TRBD2 (5 bases). The germline gives CDR1 SGHTA, CDR2 FQGNSA. V was trimmed by 3 bases and J by 1 base, leaving 9 bases between them. This CDR3 region has 14 residues. CDR3 bases: TGTGCCAGCAGCTTCCCGGGGTCCCAAGAGACCCAGTACTTC. Translation: CASSFPGSQETQYF.

In its sample, this clonotype was seen a few times. A much larger clone sits a single nucleotide away, making a read error possible. The CDR3 region is CASNRLAGAYEQYF. CDR3 in DNA: TGTGCCAGCAACCGACTAGCGGGAGCCTACGAGCAGTACTTC. J is TRBJ2-7 and V is TRBV2, with 12 bases identical to TRBD2. CDR1 and CDR2 (germline): SNHLY, FYNNEI. V shed 7 bases and J 2 bases; nucleotides not matched to a gene: 3. This CDR3 has 14 residues.

The chain links TRBV12-3 or TRBV12-4 to TRBJ1-3; 7 nucleotides match TRBD1. The CDR3 loop spans 15 amino acids. With V trimmed by 5 bases and J by 1 base, 5 bases remained unmatched. In DNA, the CDR3 is TGTGCCAGCAGTCCCCAGACAGGGTCTGGAAACACCATATATTTT. As protein: CASSPQTGSGNTIYF.

This clonotype was seen repeatedly, ten times or more. In nucleotides, the CDR3 is TGCGCCAGCAGCCAGCAGACAGATATGAACACTGAAGCTTTCTTT. The encoded protein is CASSQQTDMNTEAFF. This rearrangement joins TRBV4-3 to TRBJ1-1; possible D gene TRBD1, 5 bases. Per germline, CDR1 LGHNA and CDR2 YSLEER. Between the trimmed V and J ends, which lost 3 bases and 0 bases, there was a span of 11 bases. The CDR3 length is 15 residues.

The chain uses TRBV7-9 and TRBJ1-1; the match to TRBD1 covers 8 bases. Germline V gene data show CDR1 as SEHNR and CDR2 as FQNEAQ (reference sequence). The CDR3 loop spans 16 amino acids. Losses at the gene ends were 7 bases for V and 8 bases for J; bases not matched to a gene: 18. This CDR3 is CASIPDGRTGRWEAFF. The CDR3 region has the DNA TGTGCCAGCATTCCTGATGGACGGACAGGGCGTTGGGAAGCTTTCTTT. Full variable domain (rest looked up from reference TRBV7-9 and TRBJ1-1): DTGVSQNPRHKITKRGQNVTFRCDPISEHNRLYWYRQTLGQGPEFLTYFQNEAQLEKSRLLSDRFSAERPKGSFSTLEIQRTEQGDSAMYLCASIPDGRTGRWEAFFGQGTRLTVV.

This clonotype was observed a few times. This sequence joins TRBV7-2 and TRBJ2-1; D gene ambiguous. CDR1 and CDR2 (germline): SGHTA, FQGNSA. V lost 2 bases, J lost 7 bases, and 15 bases lay in between. This CDR3 contains 15 residues. The CDR3 loop reads CASSLSPQQENEQFF. The CDR3 DNA is TGTGCCAGCAGCTTATCACCGCAGCAGGAGAATGAGCAGTTCTTC.

The CDR3 DNA follows: TGCGCCAGCAGTGACAGGGGGCTGAACACTGAAGCTTTCTTT. Its translation: CASSDRGLNTEAFF. This rearrangement joins TRBV5-1 to TRBJ1-1; TRBD1 aligns across 10 bases. The germline gives CDR1 SGHRS, CDR2 YFSETQ. The V segment lost 5 bases and the J segment 0 bases; nucleotides outside the gene matches: 1. The CDR3 covers 14 residues.

This clonotype has only a few counts. This chain links TRBV15 with TRBJ1-1, with D unclear. The germline V gene has CDR1 LNHNV and CDR2 YYDKDF (reference sequence). This CDR3 region has 13 residues. V lost 3 bases and J lost 0, with 5 bases in between. In nucleotides, the CDR3 is TGTGCCACCAGCAGGTTCATGAACACTGAAGCTTTCTTT. Translated: CATSRFMNTEAFF.

This clonotype was seen many times. The CDR3 DNA reads TGTGCCAGCACCCGGGGTGTCGAGCAGTACTTC. Encoded protein: CASTRGVEQYF. The chain employs TRBV27 and TRBJ2-7; a weak D match, TRBD2 (5 bases). The CDR3 runs to 11 residues. From germline, CDR1 is MNHEY and CDR2 SMNVEV (reference sequence). The V end lost 7 bases, the J end lost 6 bases, and 10 bases lay between the germline ends.

About this clonotype itself: This clone may be a read error of a much larger clone one base away. V gene TRBV4-3 combines with J gene TRBJ1-2; D may be TRBD1 (6 bases). The CDR3 is 14 amino acids. V lost 4 bases and J lost 7, with 16 bases in between. Germline V gene lookup returns CDR1 LGHNA and CDR2 YSLEER. CDR3: CASSPLDSTGGYTF. As DNA, the CDR3 is TGCGCCAGCAGCCCGTTGGACAGTACCGGTGGCTACACCTTC.

This clonotype has at least ten counts. The chain joins TRBV29-1 to TRBJ2-7; D uncertain. Trimming stripped 7 bases from V and 3 bases from J, with 16 bases between. CDR3 length: 13 amino acids. Germline V CDR1 and CDR2: SQVTM, ANQGSEA. The CDR3 here is CSASLELGYEQYF. The DNA of the CDR3 is TGCAGCGCCTCTCTGGAACTGGGCTACGAGCAGTACTTC.

This clonotype was observed a few times. The chain is built from TRBV27 and TRBJ2-7; D unclear. V dropped 4 bases and J dropped 0 bases, with 16 bases sitting between them. Germline V gives CDR1 MNHEY, CDR2 SMNVEV (reference sequence). The CDR3 consists of 16 residues. This CDR3 reads CASSSLRWKDSYEQYF. In DNA form, the CDR3 reads TGTGCCAGCAGTTCCCTCCGCTGGAAGGACTCCTACGAGCAGTACTTC.